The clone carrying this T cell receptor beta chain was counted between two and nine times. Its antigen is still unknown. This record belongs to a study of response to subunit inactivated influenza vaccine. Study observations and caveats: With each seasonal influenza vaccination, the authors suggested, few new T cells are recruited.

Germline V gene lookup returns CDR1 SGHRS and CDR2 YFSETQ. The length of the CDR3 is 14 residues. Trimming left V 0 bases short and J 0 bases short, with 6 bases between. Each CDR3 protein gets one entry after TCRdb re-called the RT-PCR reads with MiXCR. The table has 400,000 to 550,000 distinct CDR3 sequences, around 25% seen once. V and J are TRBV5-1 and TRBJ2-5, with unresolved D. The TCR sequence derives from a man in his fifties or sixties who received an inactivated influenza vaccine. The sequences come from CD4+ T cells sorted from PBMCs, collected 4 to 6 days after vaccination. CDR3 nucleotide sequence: TGCGCCAGCAGCTTGGCTAAGTACCAAGAGACCCAGTACTTC. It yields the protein CASSLAKYQETQYF. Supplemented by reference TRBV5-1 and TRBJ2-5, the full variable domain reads KAGVTQTPRYLIKTRGQQVTLSCSPISGHRSVSWYQQTPGQGLQFLFEYFSETQRNKGNFPGRFSGRQFSNSRSEMNVSTLELGDSALYLCASSLAKYQETQYFGPGTRLLVL.